The present entry profiles one TCR beta chain with its context. Its antigen is unknown. No base quality information exists; no much larger clone differs at one position. This specimen's time point label, interpreted: about 28 days (+/-7) after the second vaccine dose. The sample's treatment or condition label, in plain terms: meningococcal conjugate vaccine given as trial control. Samples from vaccinated people were obtained from the UK trials COV001 and COV002, which included a single-blind randomized controlled phase 2/3 trial of AZD1222 (ChAdOx1 nCoV-19) in healthy adults. For TCRbeta chain sequencing, PBMC samples from trial participants were taken at day 0 and at day 28 after the second dose. This specimen comes from a study of T cell responses to AZD1222 COVID-19 vaccine (dated by TCRdb to the early 2020s). Some background on the complete study: A total of 233 trial participants underwent TCR sequencing, of whom about 200 had received two doses of AZD1222 and about 25 had received two doses of the MenACWY control vaccine. Trial participants were enrolled into age subgroups of 18-55, 56-69 and 70-plus years, which contained around 150, 29 and 61 TCR-sequenced participants, respectively. Results the study describes overall, beyond this receptor: Participants were mostly white British and included more females than males, and it was suggested by the authors that clonal diversity may have been underestimated. The vaccine-associated CD4 TCRs covered the entire spike protein, and the dominant responses fell in regions 160-218 and 743-854. After two AZD1222 doses, spike-specific TCR breadth and depth were significantly higher than at day 0 and than in MenACWY recipients. Conclusions about previously exposed vaccinees are limited because only five or six AZD1222 recipients were SARS-CoV-2 seropositive at baseline. Reportedly, almost half of the unique spike-specific TCRs recognized epitopes lying outside the regions that are mutated in the B.1.351 and B.1.1.7 variants. The 56-69-year group was small, and its depth increase did not reach significance, likely because of low power. Because no samples from the day 14 peak response were available, repertoires could be characterized only after the peak T cell response.

The CDR3 regions of human TCRbeta chains were analyzed by immunosequencing. In the authors' own workflow: Repertoire TCRs were matched against a reference library of SARS-CoV-2-specific TCRs generated with the MIRA antigen-specificity platform. Breadth was defined as the fraction of unique TCRs that were SARS-CoV-2-associated. Depth was defined as the fraction of total T cells that were SARS-CoV-2-associated. Each spike-specific TCR was assigned to its reactive spike region and to a CD4 or CD8 class using the MIRA data. Log10-transformed breadth and depth values were compared by one-way ANOVA with Sidak's multiple comparisons tests. TCRdb limited this immuneACCESS table to in-frame rearrangements with V and J called. A share of clones is missing; checked studies link under half to unresolved V genes, and the rest is unexplained. V, J and clone size derive from that table, while D and trimming were established from the DNA sequence. Counted in this sample were about 140,000 clones; nearly 90% of them appeared once. Together, the top ten hold approximately 5.1% of the sample.

Via the germline V gene (reference sequence), CDR1 is LGHDT and CDR2 YNNKEL. Trimming takes 0 bases from V and 0 bases from J, and the germline ends sit 9 bases apart. There are 16 amino acids in the CDR3, from cysteine to phenylalanine inclusive. Only CDR3 DNA remains: 48 bases, in frame from the first base. This TCR derives from an adult who received the MenACWY meningococcal vaccine as a control. The sequence joins TRBV3-1 (or the pseudogene TRBV3-2) to TRBJ2-1, with no reliable assignment of the D segment. The sequenced sample was peripheral blood, obtained 28 days after the second dose of the MenACWY control vaccine. The CDR3 reads CASSQDGRSSYNEQFF. The bases read TGTGCCAGCAGCCAAGATGGACGGAGCTCCTACAATGAGCAGTTCTTC.